The clone carrying this T cell receptor (beta chain) appeared a few times. V shed 7 bases, J shed 0 bases, and the junction held 13 bases outside the gene matches. This CDR3 is built from 18 residues. The germline gives CDR1 SNHLY, CDR2 FYNNEI. Via MiXCR, TCRdb re-called the RT-PCR reads, giving one row per CDR3 protein. Here the sample spans hundreds of thousands of distinct CDR3 sequences, 12% to 15% being singletons. The origin of this receptor is a female donor in good health, serving as a healthy control. The gene calls are TRBV2 and TRBJ2-1, with 9 bases fitting TRBD2. Sequences were obtained from memory CD4+ T cells from blood. The CDR3 coding sequence is TGTGCCAGCAAGGGGGGTAGCGGGAGCCGGAGCTCCTACAATGAGCAGTTCTTC. Its translation is CASKGGSGSRSSYNEQFF. Filled out from reference TRBV2 and TRBJ2-1, the complete variable domain reads EPEVTQTPSHQVTQMGQEVILRCVPISNHLYFYWYRQILGQKVEFLVSFYNNEISEKSEIFDDQFSVERPDGSNFTLKIRSTKLEDSAMYFCASKGGSGSRSSYNEQFFGPGTRLTVL.